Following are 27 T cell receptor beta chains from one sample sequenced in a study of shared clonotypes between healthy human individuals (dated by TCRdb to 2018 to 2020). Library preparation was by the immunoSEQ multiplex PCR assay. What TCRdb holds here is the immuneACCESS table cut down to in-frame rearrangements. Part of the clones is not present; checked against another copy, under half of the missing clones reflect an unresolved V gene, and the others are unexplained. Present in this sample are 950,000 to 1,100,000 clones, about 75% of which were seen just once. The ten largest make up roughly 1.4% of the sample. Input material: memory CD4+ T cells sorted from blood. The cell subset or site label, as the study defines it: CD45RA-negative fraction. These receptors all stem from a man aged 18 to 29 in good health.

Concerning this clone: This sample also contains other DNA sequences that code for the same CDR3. CDR3 sequence (DNA): TGTGCCAGCTCACCGTTAGGGCCTGAAGCTTTCTTT. This sequence encodes CASSPLGPEAFF. This chain joins TRBV18 and TRBJ1-1, with unresolved D. Looked up from germline, CDR1 is KGHSH and CDR2 is LQKENI. This CDR3 has 12 amino acids. Trimming took off 3 bases at V and 6 bases at J, with 8 bases between the two ends.

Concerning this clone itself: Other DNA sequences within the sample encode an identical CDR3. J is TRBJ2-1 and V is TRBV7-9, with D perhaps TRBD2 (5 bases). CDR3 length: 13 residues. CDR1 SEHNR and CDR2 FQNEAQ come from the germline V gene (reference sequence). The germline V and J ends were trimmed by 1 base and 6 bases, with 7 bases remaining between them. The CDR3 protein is CASSLGAGNEQFF. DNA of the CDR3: TGTGCCAGCAGCTTAGGCGCGGGCAATGAGCAGTTCTTC.

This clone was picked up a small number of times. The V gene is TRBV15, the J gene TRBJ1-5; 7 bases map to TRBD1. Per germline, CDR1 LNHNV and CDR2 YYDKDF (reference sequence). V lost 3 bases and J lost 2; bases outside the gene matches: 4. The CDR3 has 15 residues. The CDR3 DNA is TGTGCCACCAGCAGCCCCGGGACAGGCAATCAGCCCCAGCATTTT. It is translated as CATSSPGTGNQPQHF.

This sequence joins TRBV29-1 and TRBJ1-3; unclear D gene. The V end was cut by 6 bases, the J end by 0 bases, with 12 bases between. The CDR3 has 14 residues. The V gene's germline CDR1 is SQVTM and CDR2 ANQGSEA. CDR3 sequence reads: CSVASGVSGNTIYF. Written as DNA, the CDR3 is TGCAGCGTCGCGTCCGGAGTCTCTGGAAACACCATATATTTT.

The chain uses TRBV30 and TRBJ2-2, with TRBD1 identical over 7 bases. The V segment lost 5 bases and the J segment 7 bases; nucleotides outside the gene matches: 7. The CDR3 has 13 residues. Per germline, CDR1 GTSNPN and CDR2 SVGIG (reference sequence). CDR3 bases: TGTGCCTGGGGACAGGCGGCCGTCGGGGAGCTGTTTTTT. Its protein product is CAWGQAAVGELFF.

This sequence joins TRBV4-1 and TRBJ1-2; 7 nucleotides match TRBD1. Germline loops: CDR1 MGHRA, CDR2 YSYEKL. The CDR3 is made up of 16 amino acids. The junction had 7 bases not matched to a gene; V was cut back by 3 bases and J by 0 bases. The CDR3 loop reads CASSQVNRGANYGYTF. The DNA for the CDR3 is TGCGCCAGCAGCCAGGTGAACAGGGGAGCTAACTATGGCTACACCTTC.

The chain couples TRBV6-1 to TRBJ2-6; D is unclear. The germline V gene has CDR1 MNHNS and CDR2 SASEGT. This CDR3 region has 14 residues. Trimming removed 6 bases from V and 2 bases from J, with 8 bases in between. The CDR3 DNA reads TGTGCCAGCAGCTCTGTACCTGGGGCCAACGTCCTGACTTTC. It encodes CASSSVPGANVLTF.

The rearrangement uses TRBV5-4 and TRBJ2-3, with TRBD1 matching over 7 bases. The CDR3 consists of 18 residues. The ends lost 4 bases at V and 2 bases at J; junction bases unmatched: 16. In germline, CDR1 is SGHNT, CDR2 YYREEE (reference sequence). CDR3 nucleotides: TGTGCCAGCAGCCAGGGACAACGGCCGGGACAGACCACAGATACGCAGTATTTT. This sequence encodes CASSQGQRPGQTTDTQYF.

The CDR3 coding sequence is TGTGCCAGGAGAACAGGTCCTTATGGCTACACCTTC. Its translation: CARRTGPYGYTF. The genes are TRBV5-6 and TRBJ1-2, with D tentatively TRBD1 (5 bases). Trimming cost V 8 bases and J 5 bases, with 13 bases left between them. The CDR3 length is 12 residues. The germline V gene has CDR1 SGHDT and CDR2 YYEEEE.

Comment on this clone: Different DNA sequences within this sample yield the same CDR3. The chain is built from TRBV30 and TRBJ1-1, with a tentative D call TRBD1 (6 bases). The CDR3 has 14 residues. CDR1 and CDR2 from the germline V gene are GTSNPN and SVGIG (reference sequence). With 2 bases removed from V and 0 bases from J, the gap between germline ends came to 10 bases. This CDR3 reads CAWSRQGMNTEAFF. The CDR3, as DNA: TGTGCCTGGAGTAGGCAGGGGATGAACACTGAAGCTTTCTTT.

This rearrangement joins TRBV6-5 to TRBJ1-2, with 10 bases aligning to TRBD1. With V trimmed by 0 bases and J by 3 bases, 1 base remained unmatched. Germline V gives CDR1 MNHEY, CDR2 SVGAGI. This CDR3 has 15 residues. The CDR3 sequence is CASSYSGTGDYGYTF. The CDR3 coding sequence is TGTGCCAGCAGTTACTCTGGGACAGGGGACTATGGCTACACCTTC.

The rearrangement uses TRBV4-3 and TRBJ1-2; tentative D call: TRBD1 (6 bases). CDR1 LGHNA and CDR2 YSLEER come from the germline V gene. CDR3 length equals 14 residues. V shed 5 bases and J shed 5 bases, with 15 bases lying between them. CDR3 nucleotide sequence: TGCGCCAGCAGCGCGGGGGGCGCGCTGTATGGCTACACCTTC. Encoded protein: CASSAGGALYGYTF.

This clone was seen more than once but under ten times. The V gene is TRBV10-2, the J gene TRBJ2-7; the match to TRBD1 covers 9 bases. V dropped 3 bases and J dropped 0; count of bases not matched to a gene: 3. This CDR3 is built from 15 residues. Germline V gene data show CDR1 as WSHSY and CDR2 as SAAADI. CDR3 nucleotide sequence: TGCGCCAGCAGTGACCGGGACAGGGCCTCCTACGAGCAGTACTTC. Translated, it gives CASSDRDRASYEQYF.

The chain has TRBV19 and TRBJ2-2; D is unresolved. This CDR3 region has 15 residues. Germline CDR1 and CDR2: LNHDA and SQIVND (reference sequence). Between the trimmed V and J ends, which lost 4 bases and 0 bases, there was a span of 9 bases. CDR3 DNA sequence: TGTGCCAGTAGTACGGACCGATCGAACACCGGGGAGCTGTTTTTT. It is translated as CASSTDRSNTGELFF.

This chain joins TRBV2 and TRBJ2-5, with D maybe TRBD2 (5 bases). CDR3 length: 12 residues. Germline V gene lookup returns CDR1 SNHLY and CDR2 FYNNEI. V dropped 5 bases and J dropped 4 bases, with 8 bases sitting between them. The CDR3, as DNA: TGTGCCAGCAGTCTAGCTCCAGAGACCCAGTACTTC. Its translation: CASSLAPETQYF.

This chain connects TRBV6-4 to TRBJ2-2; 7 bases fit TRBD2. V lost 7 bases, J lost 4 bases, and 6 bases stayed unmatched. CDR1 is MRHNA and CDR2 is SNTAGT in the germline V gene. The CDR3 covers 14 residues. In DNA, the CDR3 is TGTGCCAGCAACGGGGGGAGGGGCACCGGGGAGCTGTTTTTT. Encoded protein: CASNGGRGTGELFF.

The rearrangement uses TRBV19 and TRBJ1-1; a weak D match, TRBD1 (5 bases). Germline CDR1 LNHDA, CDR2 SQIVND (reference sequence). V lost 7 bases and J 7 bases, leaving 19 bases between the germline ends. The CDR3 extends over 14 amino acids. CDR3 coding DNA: TGTGCCAGTACCCACGAAGGTTTCGGGGGTGAAGCTTTCTTT. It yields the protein CASTHEGFGGEAFF.

DNA for the CDR3: TGTGCCAGCAGGATCTTAATTGGACAGGGGGTCACTGAAGCTTTCTTT. Protein sequence: CASRILIGQGVTEAFF. V is TRBV5-6 and J is TRBJ1-1; 10 nucleotides align to TRBD1. V was clipped by 5 bases and J by 4 bases; unmatched bases: 11. Germline V gene lookup returns CDR1 SGHDT and CDR2 YYEEEE. CDR3 size: 16 residues.

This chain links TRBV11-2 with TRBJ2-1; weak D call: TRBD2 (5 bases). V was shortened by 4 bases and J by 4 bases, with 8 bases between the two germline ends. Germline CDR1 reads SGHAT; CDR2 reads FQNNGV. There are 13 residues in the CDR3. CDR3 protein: CASSSQRYNEQFF. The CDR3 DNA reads TGTGCCAGCAGCTCCCAGCGGTACAATGAGCAGTTCTTC.

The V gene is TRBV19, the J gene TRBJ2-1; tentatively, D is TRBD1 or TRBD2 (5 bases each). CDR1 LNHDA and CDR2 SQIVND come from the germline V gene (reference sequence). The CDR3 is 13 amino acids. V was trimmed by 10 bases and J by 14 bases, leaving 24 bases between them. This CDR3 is CATSPQAGTHEFF. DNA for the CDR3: TGTGCCACCTCACCGCAGGCCGGGACCCATGAGTTCTTC.

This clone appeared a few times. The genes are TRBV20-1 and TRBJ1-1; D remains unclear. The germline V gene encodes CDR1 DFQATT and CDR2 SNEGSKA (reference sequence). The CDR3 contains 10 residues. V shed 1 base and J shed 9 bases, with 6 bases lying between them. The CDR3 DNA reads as TGCAGTGCTAGAGGGCAGCAAGCTTTCTTT. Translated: CSARGQQAFF.

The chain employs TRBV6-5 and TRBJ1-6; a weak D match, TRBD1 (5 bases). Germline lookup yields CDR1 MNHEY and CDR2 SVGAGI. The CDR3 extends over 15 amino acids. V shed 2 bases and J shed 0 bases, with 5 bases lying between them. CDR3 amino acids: CASSYRGSYNSPLHF. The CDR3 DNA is TGTGCCAGCAGTTACAGGGGCTCCTATAATTCACCCCTCCACTTT.

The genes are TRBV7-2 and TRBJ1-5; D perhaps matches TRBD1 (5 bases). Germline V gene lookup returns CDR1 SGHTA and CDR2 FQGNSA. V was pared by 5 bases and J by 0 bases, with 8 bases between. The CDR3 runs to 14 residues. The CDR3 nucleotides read TGTGCCAGCAGCATGGACACTAGCAATCAGCCCCAGCATTTT. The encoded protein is CASSMDTSNQPQHF.

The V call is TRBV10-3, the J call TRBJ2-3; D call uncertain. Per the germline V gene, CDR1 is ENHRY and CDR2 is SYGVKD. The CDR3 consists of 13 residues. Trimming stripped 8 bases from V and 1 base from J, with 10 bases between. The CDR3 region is CAILLTGTDTQYF. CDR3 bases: TGTGCCATCCTTTTGACGGGCACAGATACGCAGTATTTT.

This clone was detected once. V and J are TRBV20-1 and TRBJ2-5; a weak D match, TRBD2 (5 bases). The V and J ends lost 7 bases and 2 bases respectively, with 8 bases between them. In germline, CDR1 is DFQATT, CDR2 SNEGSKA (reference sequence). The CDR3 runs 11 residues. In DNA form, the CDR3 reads TGCAGTGGTGAGGGACAAGAGACCCAGTACTTC. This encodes CSGEGQETQYF.

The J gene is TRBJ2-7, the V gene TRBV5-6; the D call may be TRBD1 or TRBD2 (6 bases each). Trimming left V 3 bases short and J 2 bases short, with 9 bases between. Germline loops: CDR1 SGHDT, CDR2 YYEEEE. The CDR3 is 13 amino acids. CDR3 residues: CASSWGAPYEQYF. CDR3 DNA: TGTGCCAGCAGCTGGGGGGCCCCCTACGAGCAGTACTTC.

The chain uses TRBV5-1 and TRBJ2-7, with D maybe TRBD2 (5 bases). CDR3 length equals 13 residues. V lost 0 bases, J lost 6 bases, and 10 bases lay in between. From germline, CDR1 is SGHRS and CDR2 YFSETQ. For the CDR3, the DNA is TGCGCCAGCAGCTTGGAGCGGTACTTCGAGCAGTACTTC. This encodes CASSLERYFEQYF.